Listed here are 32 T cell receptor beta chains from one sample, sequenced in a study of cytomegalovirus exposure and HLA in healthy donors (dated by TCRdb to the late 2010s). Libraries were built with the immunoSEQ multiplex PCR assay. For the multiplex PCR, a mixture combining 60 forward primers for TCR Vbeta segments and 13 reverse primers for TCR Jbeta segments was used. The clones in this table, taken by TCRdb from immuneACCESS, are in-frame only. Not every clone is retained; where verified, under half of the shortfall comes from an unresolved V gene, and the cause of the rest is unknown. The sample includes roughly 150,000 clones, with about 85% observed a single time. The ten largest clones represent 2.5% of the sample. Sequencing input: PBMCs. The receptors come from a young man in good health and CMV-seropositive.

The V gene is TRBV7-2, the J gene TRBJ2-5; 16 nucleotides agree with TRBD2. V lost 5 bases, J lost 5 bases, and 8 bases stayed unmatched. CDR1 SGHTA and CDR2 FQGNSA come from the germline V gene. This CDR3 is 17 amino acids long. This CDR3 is CASSPDGTSGRVETQYF. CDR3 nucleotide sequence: TGTGCCAGCAGCCCAGATGGGACTAGCGGGAGGGTCGAGACCCAGTACTTC.

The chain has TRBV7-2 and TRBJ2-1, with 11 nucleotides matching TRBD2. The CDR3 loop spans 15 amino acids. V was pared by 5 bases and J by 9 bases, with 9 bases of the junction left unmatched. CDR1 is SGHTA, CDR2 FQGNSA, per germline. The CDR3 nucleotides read TGTGCCAGCAGCCCTCCCGGGACTAGCGGACTTGAGCAGTTCTTC. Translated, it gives CASSPPGTSGLEQFF.

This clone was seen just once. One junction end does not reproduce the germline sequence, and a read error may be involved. CDR3 amino acids: CSSSPREGGNEKLFF. The DNA for the CDR3 is TGTTCCAGCAGCCCCCGTGAAGGGGGTAATGAAAAACTGTTTTTT. The V call is TRBV7-9, the J call TRBJ1-4, with a tentative D call TRBD1 (6 bases). The CDR3 extends over 15 amino acids. Germline-derived CDR1 and CDR2 are SEHNR and FQNEAQ (reference sequence). Together with reference TRBV7-9 and TRBJ1-4, the CDR3 gives the full variable domain: DTGVSQNPRHKITKRGQNVTFRCDPISEHNRLYWYRQTLGQGPEFLTYFQNEAQLEKSRLLSDRFSAERPKGSFSTLEIQRTEQGDSAMYLCSSSPREGGNEKLFFGSGTQLSVL.

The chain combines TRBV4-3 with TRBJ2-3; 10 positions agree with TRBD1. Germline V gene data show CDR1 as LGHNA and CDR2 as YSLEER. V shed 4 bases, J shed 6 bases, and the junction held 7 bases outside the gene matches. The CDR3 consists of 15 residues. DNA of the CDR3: TGCGCCAGCAGCCCCCTAGGACAGGGGGGGGATACGCAGTATTTT. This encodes CASSPLGQGGDTQYF.

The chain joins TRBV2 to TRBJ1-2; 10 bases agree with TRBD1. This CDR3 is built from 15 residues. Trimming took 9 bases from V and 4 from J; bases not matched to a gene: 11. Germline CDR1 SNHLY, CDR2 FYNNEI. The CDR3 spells CARFSGTGAAYGYTF. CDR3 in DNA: TGTGCCAGATTTTCCGGGACAGGGGCGGCCTATGGCTACACCTTC. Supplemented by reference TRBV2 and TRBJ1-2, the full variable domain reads EPEVTQTPSHQVTQMGQEVILRCVPISNHLYFYWYRQILGQKVEFLVSFYNNEISEKSEIFDDQFSVERPDGSNFTLKIRSTKLEDSAMYFCARFSGTGAAYGYTFGSGTRLTVV.

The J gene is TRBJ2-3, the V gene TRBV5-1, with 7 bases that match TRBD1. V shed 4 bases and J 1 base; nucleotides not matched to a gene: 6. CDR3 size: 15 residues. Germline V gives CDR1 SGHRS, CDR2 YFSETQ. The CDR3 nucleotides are TGCGCCAGCAGCGATCAAGGGGGCGGCACAGATACGCAGTATTTT. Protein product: CASSDQGGGTDTQYF.

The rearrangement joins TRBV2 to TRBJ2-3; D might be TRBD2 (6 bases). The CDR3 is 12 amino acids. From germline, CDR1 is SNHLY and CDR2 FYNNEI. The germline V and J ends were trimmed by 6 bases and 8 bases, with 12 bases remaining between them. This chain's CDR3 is CASRGTSATQYF. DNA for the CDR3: TGTGCCAGCAGGGGGACTTCTGCTACGCAGTATTTT.

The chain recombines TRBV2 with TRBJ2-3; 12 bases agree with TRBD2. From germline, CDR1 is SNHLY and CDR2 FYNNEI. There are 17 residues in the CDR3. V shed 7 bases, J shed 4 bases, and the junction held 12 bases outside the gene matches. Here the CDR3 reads CASIPGLAGPRPDTQYF. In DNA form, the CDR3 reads TGTGCCAGCATACCGGGACTAGCGGGCCCAAGACCAGATACGCAGTATTTT.

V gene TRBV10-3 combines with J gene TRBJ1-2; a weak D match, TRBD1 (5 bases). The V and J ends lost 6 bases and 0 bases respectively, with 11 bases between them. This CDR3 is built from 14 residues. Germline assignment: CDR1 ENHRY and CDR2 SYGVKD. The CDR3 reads CAISPQGPNYGYTF. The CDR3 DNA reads TGTGCCATCAGCCCGCAGGGCCCTAACTATGGCTACACCTTC.

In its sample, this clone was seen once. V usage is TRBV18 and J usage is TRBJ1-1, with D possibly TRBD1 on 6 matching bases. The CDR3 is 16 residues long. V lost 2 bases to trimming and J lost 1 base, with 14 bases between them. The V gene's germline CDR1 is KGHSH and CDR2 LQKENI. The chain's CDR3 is CASSPFLQGTNTEAFF. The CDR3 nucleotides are TGTGCCAGCTCACCATTCCTTCAGGGGACGAACACTGAAGCTTTCTTT.

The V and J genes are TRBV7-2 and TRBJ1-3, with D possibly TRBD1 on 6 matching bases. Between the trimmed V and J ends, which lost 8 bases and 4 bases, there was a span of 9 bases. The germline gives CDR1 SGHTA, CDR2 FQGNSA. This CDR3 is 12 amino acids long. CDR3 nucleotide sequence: TGTGCCAGCGGCAGGGGAGGAAACACCATATATTTT. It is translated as CASGRGGNTIYF.

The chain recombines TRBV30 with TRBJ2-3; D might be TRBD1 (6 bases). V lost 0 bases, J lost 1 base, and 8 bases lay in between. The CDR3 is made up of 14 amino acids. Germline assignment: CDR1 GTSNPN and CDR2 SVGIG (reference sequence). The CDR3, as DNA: TGTGCCTGGAGTGTATACAGGGGCACAGATACGCAGTATTTT. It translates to CAWSVYRGTDTQYF.

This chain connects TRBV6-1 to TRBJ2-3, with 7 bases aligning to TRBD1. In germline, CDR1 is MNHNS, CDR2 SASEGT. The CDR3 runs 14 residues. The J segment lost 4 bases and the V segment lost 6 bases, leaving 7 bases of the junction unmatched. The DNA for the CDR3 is TGTGCCAGCAGATGGCAGGGGGTGCCAGATACGCAGTATTTT. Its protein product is CASRWQGVPDTQYF.

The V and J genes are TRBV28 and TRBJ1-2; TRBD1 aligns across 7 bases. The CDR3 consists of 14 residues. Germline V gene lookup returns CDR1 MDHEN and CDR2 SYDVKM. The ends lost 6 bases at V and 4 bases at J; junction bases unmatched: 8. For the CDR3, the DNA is TGTGCCAGCAGCGCCCCGACAGGGTCCTATGGCTACACCTTC. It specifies CASSAPTGSYGYTF.

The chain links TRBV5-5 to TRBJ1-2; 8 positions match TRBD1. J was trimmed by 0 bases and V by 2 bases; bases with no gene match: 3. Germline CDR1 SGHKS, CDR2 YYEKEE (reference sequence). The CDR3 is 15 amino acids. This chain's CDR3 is CASSLPQGANYGYTF. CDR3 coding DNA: TGTGCCAGCAGCTTACCACAGGGGGCTAACTATGGCTACACCTTC.

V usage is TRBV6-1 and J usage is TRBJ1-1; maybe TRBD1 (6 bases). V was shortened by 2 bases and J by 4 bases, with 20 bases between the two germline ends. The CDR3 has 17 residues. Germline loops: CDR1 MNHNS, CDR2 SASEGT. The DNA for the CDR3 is TGTGCCAGCAGTGAAATAGGGTGGGGGCAACAATCCACTGAAGCTTTCTTT. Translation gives CASSEIGWGQQSTEAFF.

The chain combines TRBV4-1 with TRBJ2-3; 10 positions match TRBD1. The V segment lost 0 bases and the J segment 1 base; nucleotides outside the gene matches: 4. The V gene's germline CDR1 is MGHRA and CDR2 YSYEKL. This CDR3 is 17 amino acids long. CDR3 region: CASSQDLGTGGTDTQYF. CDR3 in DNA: TGCGCCAGCAGCCAAGATTTAGGGACAGGGGGCACAGATACGCAGTATTTT.

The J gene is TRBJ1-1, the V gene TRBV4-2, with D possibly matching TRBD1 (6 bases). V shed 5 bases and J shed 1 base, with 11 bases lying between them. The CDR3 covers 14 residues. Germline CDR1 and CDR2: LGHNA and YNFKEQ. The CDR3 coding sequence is TGTGCCAGCAGCTCCTGGACAGAGAACACTGAAGCTTTCTTT. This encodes CASSSWTENTEAFF.

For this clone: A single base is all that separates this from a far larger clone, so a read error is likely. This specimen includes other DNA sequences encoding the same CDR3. The CDR3 sequence: CAWKWRDRLGYGYTF. For the CDR3, the DNA is TGTGCCTGGAAGTGGCGGGACAGGCTCGGCTATGGCTACACCTTC. This chain links TRBV30 with TRBJ1-2; 8 bases map to TRBD1. After removal of 4 bases from V and 4 bases from J, the junction contained 11 bases not matched to a gene. This CDR3 has 15 amino acids. Germline CDR1 and CDR2: GTSNPN and SVGIG (reference sequence).

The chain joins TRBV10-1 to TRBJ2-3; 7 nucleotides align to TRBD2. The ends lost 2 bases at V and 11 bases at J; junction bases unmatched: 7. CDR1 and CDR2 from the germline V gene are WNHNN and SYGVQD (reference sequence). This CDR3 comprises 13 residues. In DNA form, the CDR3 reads TGCGCCAGCAGTGAGAGAAGGCGGGAGAGGCAGTATTTT. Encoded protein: CASSERRRERQYF.

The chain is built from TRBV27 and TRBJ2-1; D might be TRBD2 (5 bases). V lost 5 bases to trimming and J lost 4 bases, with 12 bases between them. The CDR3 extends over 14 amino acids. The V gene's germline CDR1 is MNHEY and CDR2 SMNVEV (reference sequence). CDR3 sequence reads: CASSATDWYNEQFF. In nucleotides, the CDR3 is TGTGCCAGCAGTGCCACGGACTGGTACAATGAGCAGTTCTTC.

CDR3 nucleotides: TGTGCCAGCTCACTCACATACCGGGACAGTCCCGAGCAGTACTTC. Translation gives CASSLTYRDSPEQYF. This chain joins TRBV18 and TRBJ2-7; 7 nucleotides match TRBD1. Germline V lookup: CDR1 KGHSH, CDR2 LQKENI. V lost 4 bases and J lost 6; bases outside the gene matches: 12. This CDR3 is built from 15 residues.

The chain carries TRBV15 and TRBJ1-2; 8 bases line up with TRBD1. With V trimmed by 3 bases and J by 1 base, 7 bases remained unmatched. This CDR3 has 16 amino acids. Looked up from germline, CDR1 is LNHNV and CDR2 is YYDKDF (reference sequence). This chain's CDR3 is CATSRLGQGLNYGYTF. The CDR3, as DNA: TGTGCCACCAGCAGGCTTGGACAGGGTCTTAACTATGGCTACACCTTC.

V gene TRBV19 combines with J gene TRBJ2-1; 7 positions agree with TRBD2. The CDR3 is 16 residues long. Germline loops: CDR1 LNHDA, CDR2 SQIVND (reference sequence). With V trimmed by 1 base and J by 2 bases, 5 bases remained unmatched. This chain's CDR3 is CASSIVGGSTYNEQFF. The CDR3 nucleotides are TGTGCCAGTAGTATAGTCGGCGGGAGCACCTACAATGAGCAGTTCTTC.

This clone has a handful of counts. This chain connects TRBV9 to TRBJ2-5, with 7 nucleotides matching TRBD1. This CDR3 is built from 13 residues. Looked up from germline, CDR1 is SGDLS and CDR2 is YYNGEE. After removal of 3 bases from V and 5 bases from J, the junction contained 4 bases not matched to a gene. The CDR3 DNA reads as TGTGCCAGCAGCGGACAGGGTTTCGAGACCCAGTACTTC. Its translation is CASSGQGFETQYF.

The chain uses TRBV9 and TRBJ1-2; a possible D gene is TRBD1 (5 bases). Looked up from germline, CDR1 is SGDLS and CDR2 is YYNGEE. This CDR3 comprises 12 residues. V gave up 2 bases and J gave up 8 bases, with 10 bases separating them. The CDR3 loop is CASSVPRTGYTF. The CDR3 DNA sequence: TGTGCCAGCAGCGTCCCGAGGACAGGCTACACCTTC. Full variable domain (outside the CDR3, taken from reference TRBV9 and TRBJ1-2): DSGVTQTPKHLITATGQRVTLRCSPRSGDLSVYWYQQSLDQGLQFLIQYYNGEERAKGNILERFSAQQFPDLHSELNLSSLELGDSALYFCASSVPRTGYTFGSGTRLTVV.

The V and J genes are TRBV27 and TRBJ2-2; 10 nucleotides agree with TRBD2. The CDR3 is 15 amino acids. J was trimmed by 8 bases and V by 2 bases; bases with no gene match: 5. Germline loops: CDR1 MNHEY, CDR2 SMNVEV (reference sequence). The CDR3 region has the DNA TGTGCCAGCAGTTTAAGTCCTAGCGGGAGTGGGGAGCTGTTTTTT. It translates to CASSLSPSGSGELFF.

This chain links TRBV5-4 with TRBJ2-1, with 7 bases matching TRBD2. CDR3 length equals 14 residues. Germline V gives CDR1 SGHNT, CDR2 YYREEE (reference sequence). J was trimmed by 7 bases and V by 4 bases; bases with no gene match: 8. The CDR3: CASSQRDSKNEQFF. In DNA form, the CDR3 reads TGTGCCAGCAGCCAGCGGGATTCGAAAAATGAGCAGTTCTTC. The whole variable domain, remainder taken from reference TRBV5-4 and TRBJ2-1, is ETGVTQSPTHLIKTRGQQVTLRCSSQSGHNTVSWYQQALGQGPQFIFQYYREEENGRGNFPPRFSGLQFPNYSSELNVNALELDDSALYLCASSQRDSKNEQFFGPGTRLTVL.

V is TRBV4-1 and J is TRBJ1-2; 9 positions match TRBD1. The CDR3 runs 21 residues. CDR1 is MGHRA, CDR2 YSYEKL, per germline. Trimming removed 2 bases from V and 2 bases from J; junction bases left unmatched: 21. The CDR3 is CASSQLGARTGQGWLNYGYTF. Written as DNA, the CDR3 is TGCGCCAGCAGCCAACTCGGGGCCCGAACGGGACAGGGTTGGTTGAACTATGGCTACACCTTC.

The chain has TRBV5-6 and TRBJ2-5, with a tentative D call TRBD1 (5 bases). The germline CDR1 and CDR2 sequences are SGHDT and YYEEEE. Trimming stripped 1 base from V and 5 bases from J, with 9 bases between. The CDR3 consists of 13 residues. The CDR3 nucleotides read TGTGCCAGCAGCTTGTCCAGGGTCGAGACCCAGTACTTC. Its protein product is CASSLSRVETQYF.

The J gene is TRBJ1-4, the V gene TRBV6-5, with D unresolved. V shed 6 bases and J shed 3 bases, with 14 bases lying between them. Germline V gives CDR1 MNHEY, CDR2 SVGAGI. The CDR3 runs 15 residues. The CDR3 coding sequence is TGTGCCAGCAGCCCCATGAGGGAGTCTAATGAAAAACTGTTTTTT. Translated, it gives CASSPMRESNEKLFF.

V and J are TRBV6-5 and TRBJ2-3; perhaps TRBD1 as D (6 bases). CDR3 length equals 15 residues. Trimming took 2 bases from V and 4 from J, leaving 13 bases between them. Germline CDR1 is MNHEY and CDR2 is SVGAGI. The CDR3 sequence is CASSYGPQGADTQYF. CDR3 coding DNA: TGTGCCAGCAGTTACGGCCCACAGGGAGCAGATACGCAGTATTTT.